The 10 T cell receptor beta chains below all came from one sample that was sequenced in a study of blood T cell repertoires in COVID-19. TCRdb's table, derived via immunoSEQ multiplex PCR, lists solely in-frame clones and lacks some. The sample records about 77,000 clones, approximately 88% being singletons. Sequenced: peripheral blood. The receptor set was obtained from a woman older than 75 with acute or convalescent COVID-19.

This chain connects TRBV10-3 to TRBJ1-4, with 10 bases identical to TRBD1. CDR1 and CDR2 from the germline V gene are ENHRY and SYGVKD. CDR3 size: 14 residues. Trimming took 6 bases from V and 4 from J; bases not matched to a gene: 2. The CDR3 nucleotides are TGTGCCATCAGGGGGGACAGGGGTAATGAAAAACTGTTTTTT. Its translation is CAIRGDRGNEKLFF.

This sequence joins TRBV7-9 and TRBJ1-4; 9 nucleotides align to TRBD1. V was clipped by 5 bases and J by 6 bases; unmatched bases: 10. There are 16 residues in the CDR3. The germline CDR1 and CDR2 sequences are SEHNR and FQNEAQ (reference sequence). In nucleotides, the CDR3 is TGTGCCAGCAGCCCGGGGGGACGGACAGGGGATGAAAAACTGTTTTTT. This gives the protein CASSPGGRTGDEKLFF.

The rearrangement joins TRBV5-8 to TRBJ1-6; TRBD1 matches at 8 bases. The CDR3 extends over 14 amino acids. CDR1 is SGHTS, CDR2 YDEGEE, per germline. Trimming removed 2 bases from V and 7 bases from J; junction bases left unmatched: 2. For the CDR3, the DNA is TGTGCCAGCAGCTTCGGACAGGGAAATTCACCCCTCCACTTT. Translating it yields CASSFGQGNSPLHF.

J is TRBJ2-1 and V is TRBV7-8; TRBD2 might be the D (7 bases). The germline gives CDR1 SGHVS, CDR2 FQNEAQ. Trimming took off 7 bases at V and 8 bases at J, with 15 bases between the two ends. This CDR3 has 13 residues. The CDR3 here is CASTVGGPDEQFF. As DNA, the CDR3 is TGTGCCAGCACCGTGGGGGGGCCGGATGAGCAGTTCTTC.

The table lists this clone with a count of one. This chain connects TRBV18 to TRBJ1-1; 10 bases match TRBD1. The CDR3 covers 14 residues. The V gene's germline CDR1 is KGHSH and CDR2 LQKENI. V was pared by 4 bases and J by 7 bases, with 6 bases of the junction left unmatched. The CDR3 sequence is CASSQDRGLSEAFF. The CDR3 DNA sequence: TGTGCCAGCTCACAAGACAGGGGGCTGAGTGAAGCTTTCTTT.

The J gene is TRBJ1-5, the V gene TRBV6-2 or TRBV6-3, with 8 bases that match TRBD1. V was clipped by 6 bases and J by 2 bases; unmatched bases: 6. CDR1 is MNHEY, CDR2 SVGEGT, per germline. CDR3 length: 15 amino acids. The CDR3: CASSRTGFGNQPQHF. The CDR3 DNA reads TGTGCCAGCAGCCGGACAGGGTTCGGCAATCAGCCCCAGCATTTT.

V and J are TRBV3-1 (or the pseudogene TRBV3-2) and TRBJ2-7, with D uncertain. Germline CDR1 reads LGHDT; CDR2 reads YNNKEL (reference sequence). The CDR3 totals 14 residues. V was pared by 4 bases and J by 2 bases, with 12 bases between. CDR3 nucleotide sequence: TGTGCCAGCAGCCCCCTAGAGATACCCTACGAGCAGTACTTC. Translation: CASSPLEIPYEQYF.

The chain is built from TRBV12-3 or TRBV12-4 and TRBJ2-1; D is possibly TRBD2 (6 bases). V lost 8 bases and J lost 5, with 13 bases in between. There are 13 residues in the CDR3. The CDR3 protein is CASSSGLNNEQFF. In DNA, the CDR3 is TGTGCCAGCTCATCAGGACTAAACAATGAGCAGTTCTTC.

The rearrangement uses TRBV7-3 and TRBJ2-2, with 7 nucleotides matching TRBD2. The CDR3 contains 13 residues. Losses at the gene ends were 5 bases for V and 5 bases for J; bases not matched to a gene: 2. Germline V lookup: CDR1 SGHTA, CDR2 FQGTGA. The CDR3 here is CASSPGGTGELFF. CDR3 sequence (DNA): TGTGCCAGCAGCCCGGGGGGAACCGGGGAGCTGTTTTTT.

The chain combines TRBV7-8 with TRBJ1-1; 8 nucleotides align to TRBD1. The J segment lost 11 bases and the V segment lost 0 bases, leaving 2 bases of the junction unmatched. The CDR3 length is 12 residues. Germline CDR1 SGHVS, CDR2 FQNEAQ. In nucleotides, the CDR3 is TGTGCCAGCAGCTTAGCGACAGGGGACGCTTTCTTT. Translated, it gives CASSLATGDAFF.